Listed below are T cell receptor beta chains from one sample, sequenced in a study of Ad26.COV2.S vaccination and SARS-CoV-2 variants. TCRdb's copy holds only in-frame clones and misses some; the assay was immunoSEQ multiplex PCR. The sample has under 550,000 clones; 90% are singletons. The sample consisted of peripheral blood, taken in a trial of Ad26.COV2.S vaccine versus placebo. The receptors derive from a person between 18 and 60 years old who received the Ad26.COV2.S COVID-19 vaccine or a placebo. Both conserved end residues are part of each CDR3. The listing skips clone size in some rows; elsewhere it reads once, few, many or a size class.

J gene | clone size | V gene | CDR3 protein
TRBJ1-5 | NA | TRBV21-1 | CASRIRENQPQHF
TRBJ1-6 | NA | TRBV5-1 | CASSLEVGGYNSPLHF
TRBJ1-3 | NA | TRBV29-1 | CSAGQGTSGNTIYF
TRBJ1-2 | NA | TRBV6-2/TRBV6-3 | CASSYGSGHRGGYTF
TRBJ2-3 | NA | TRBV11-1 | CASSLGSTQYF
TRBJ2-7 | once | TRBV4-2 | CASSQEVGLSYEQYF
TRBJ1-3 | few | TRBV7-9 | CASSLAGQLSGNTIYF
TRBJ1-1 | NA | TRBV19 | CASSMNRNTEAFF
TRBJ2-7 | NA | TRBV19 | CASSMISGSYEQYF
TRBJ2-2 | NA | TRBV13 | CASSLWRGGPGELFF
TRBJ2-3 | few | TRBV24-1 | CATSDFWTSGSTDTQYF
TRBJ2-7 | NA | TRBV27 | CASSWSGRPYEQYF
TRBJ2-2 | NA | TRBV11-2 | CASRLRTSGREELFF
TRBJ1-1 | NA | TRBV3-1/TRBV3-2 | CASSQLGEGNTEAFF
TRBJ1-1 | NA | TRBV18 | CASSPLGKDGTEAFF
TRBJ1-4 | once | TRBV6-2/TRBV6-3 | CASSPSPAEKLFF
TRBJ1-3 | NA | TRBV10-3 | CAISGQGGNTIYF
TRBJ2-2 | NA | TRBV10-2 | CASSDFPGELFF
TRBJ2-1 | NA | TRBV19 | CASSNLVALNEQFF
TRBJ2-7 | NA | TRBV30 | CATPGQGPEQYF
TRBJ2-7 | NA | TRBV5-1 | CASSLVVTSFDEQYF
TRBJ2-5 | NA | TRBV7-9 | CASSSLGFASGAQETQYF
TRBJ2-1 | NA | TRBV5-6 | CASSFQGLGDYNEQFF
TRBJ2-1 | NA | TRBV5-1 | CASSLGTSGSNEQFF
TRBJ1-3 | NA | TRBV19 | CASSPAILHTIYF
TRBJ1-5 | NA | TRBV5-1 | CASSLGENQPQHF
TRBJ2-7 | NA | TRBV27 | CASSPRGVGHYEQYF
TRBJ2-7 | NA | TRBV7-6 | CASSLADQYYF
TRBJ2-1 | NA | TRBV9 | CASSDPGTSGKNEQFF
TRBJ2-7 | NA | TRBV12-3/TRBV12-4 | CASSLGGTGEQYF
TRBJ2-6 | once | TRBV6-2/TRBV6-3 | CASSYSGANVLTF
TRBJ2-5 | NA | TRBV4-3 | CASSQDRLVETQYF
TRBJ1-5 | NA | TRBV15 | CATSRYPGQTNKPQHF
TRBJ1-5 | NA | TRBV2 | CASQSSNQPQHF